This TCR beta chain is drawn from a study of cytomegalovirus exposure and HLA in healthy donors. The trim removed 6 bases at V and 1 base at J, leaving 11 bases unmatched. The CDR3 runs 16 residues. Germline V lookup: CDR1 MDHEN, CDR2 SYDVKM. Primers for the PCR totalled 60 Vbeta and 13 Jbeta. Only in-frame clones appear in the TCRdb table, and some are missing; sequencing was by immunoSEQ multiplex PCR. In the table there are around 140,000 clones, approximately 87% of which are singletons. The sequencing sample was made of PBMCs. The sequence was collected from a man aged 35 to 55 in good health and CMV-seronegative. This chain joins TRBV28 and TRBJ1-2; 7 bases match TRBD1. CDR3 residues: CASRETGIEFNYGYTF. CDR3 nucleotide sequence: TGTGCCAGCAGGGAGACAGGGATCGAATTTAACTATGGCTACACCTTC.